The 11 T cell receptor beta chains presented below share a single source sample, sequenced in a study of blood T cell repertoires in COVID-19. Generated by immunoSEQ multiplex PCR, the TCRdb table keeps only in-frame clones and is missing some. The table has 75,000 to 95,000 clones, 75% to 90% seen once. Sequencing used peripheral blood. The receptors were sampled from a human donor in a cohort sampled during active COVID-19.

The chain has TRBV15 and TRBJ1-1, with TRBD1 as a possible D gene (5 bases). The V end was cut by 3 bases, the J end by 6 bases, with 8 bases between. The germline gives CDR1 LNHNV, CDR2 YYDKDF (reference sequence). There are 12 residues in the CDR3. CDR3 sequence reads: CATSSPGPEAFF. The CDR3 DNA sequence: TGTGCCACCAGCAGCCCAGGGCCTGAAGCTTTCTTT.

As for this clone: Distinct nucleotide sequences in the sample also encode this CDR3. The chain employs TRBV5-1 and TRBJ1-5; D might be TRBD1 (5 bases). Germline V lookup: CDR1 SGHRS, CDR2 YFSETQ. CDR3 length: 14 residues. Trimming cost V 5 bases and J 4 bases, with 13 bases left between them. The CDR3 here is CASRAGEGNQPQHF. DNA for the CDR3: TGCGCCAGCAGAGCGGGGGAGGGGAATCAGCCCCAGCATTTT.

This chain uses TRBV14 with TRBJ1-1, with 9 bases that match TRBD1. This CDR3 spans 16 amino acids. The V and J ends lost 1 base and 4 bases, in that order; junction bases with no gene match: 7. CDR1 and CDR2 from the germline V gene are SGHDN and FVKESK. The CDR3 loop is CASSQATGGRITEAFF. For the CDR3, the DNA is TGTGCCAGCAGCCAAGCAACAGGGGGCAGAATCACTGAAGCTTTCTTT.

The chain couples TRBV29-1 to TRBJ2-5; D unclear. This CDR3 is 13 amino acids long. V lost 6 bases, J lost 2 bases, and 13 bases lay in between. From germline, CDR1 is SQVTM and CDR2 ANQGSEA. For the CDR3, the DNA is TGCAGCGTAGGTGGCGGCCCTCAAGAGACCCAGTACTTC. Protein: CSVGGGPQETQYF.

This rearrangement joins TRBV18 to TRBJ2-7; tentative D call: TRBD1 (6 bases). The CDR3 length is 14 residues. The germline CDR1 and CDR2 sequences are KGHSH and LQKENI. V was shortened by 3 bases and J by 7 bases, with 16 bases between the two germline ends. DNA for the CDR3: TGTGCCAGCTCACCGGTGCAGGGGATTCGGGAGCAGTACTTC. Its protein product is CASSPVQGIREQYF.

V and J are TRBV3-1 (or the pseudogene TRBV3-2) and TRBJ2-2; TRBD2 might be the D (6 bases). CDR3 length: 17 residues. V lost 2 bases and J 6 bases, leaving 19 bases between the germline ends. The germline V gene encodes CDR1 LGHDT and CDR2 YNNKEL (reference sequence). CDR3 amino acids: CASSQSGGTGFPGELFF. The CDR3 bases are TGTGCCAGCAGCCAAAGCGGTGGGACTGGGTTTCCCGGGGAGCTGTTTTTT.

The table lists this clone with a count of one. The gene calls are TRBV20-1 and TRBJ1-3, with 8 positions matching TRBD1. J gave up 9 bases and V 5 bases, and 3 bases lay outside the gene matches. Germline assignment: CDR1 DFQATT and CDR2 SNEGSKA (reference sequence). CDR3 size: 11 residues. The CDR3 loop is CSAGQGGTIYF. Written as DNA, the CDR3 is TGCAGTGCTGGACAGGGTGGCACCATATATTTT.

The gene calls are TRBV3-1 (or the pseudogene TRBV3-2) and TRBJ2-7; 7 nucleotides line up with TRBD1. The CDR3 contains 13 residues. V shed 6 bases and J 3 bases; nucleotides not matched to a gene: 5. Germline V gene lookup returns CDR1 LGHDT and CDR2 YNNKEL (reference sequence). CDR3 bases: TGTGCCAGCAGTGGGGACAGATTCTACGAGCAGTACTTC. This codes for CASSGDRFYEQYF.

The chain is built from TRBV28 and TRBJ2-5; the match to TRBD1 covers 9 bases. This CDR3 contains 14 residues. Germline lookup yields CDR1 MDHEN and CDR2 SYDVKM. J lost 2 bases, V lost 6 bases, and 4 bases had no gene match. CDR3 bases: TGTGCCAGCAGATTGGACAGGGGACAAGAGACCCAGTACTTC. This codes for CASRLDRGQETQYF. The full variable domain, rest sourced from reference TRBV28 and TRBJ2-5, is DVKVTQSSRYLVKRTGEKVFLECVQDMDHENMFWYRQDPGLGLRLIYFSYDVKMKEKGDIPEGYSVSREKKERFSLILESASTNQTSMYLCASRLDRGQETQYFGPGTRLLVL.

The chain combines TRBV28 with TRBJ2-7, with D maybe TRBD2 (5 bases). Per germline, CDR1 MDHEN and CDR2 SYDVKM. This CDR3 spans 14 amino acids. Trimming took off 5 bases at V and 1 base at J, with 12 bases between the two ends. The CDR3 region has the DNA TGTGCCAGCAGTCCATACGGGATATCCTACGAGCAGTACTTC. Protein: CASSPYGISYEQYF.

V and J are TRBV27 and TRBJ2-1, with D maybe TRBD2 (5 bases). The V gene lost 6 bases and the J gene lost 10 bases, with 13 bases spanning the gap. In germline, CDR1 is MNHEY, CDR2 SMNVEV (reference sequence). CDR3 size: 12 residues. The CDR3 spells CASSPGLIEQFF. The CDR3 coding sequence is TGTGCCAGCAGCCCGGGGTTAATCGAGCAGTTCTTC.